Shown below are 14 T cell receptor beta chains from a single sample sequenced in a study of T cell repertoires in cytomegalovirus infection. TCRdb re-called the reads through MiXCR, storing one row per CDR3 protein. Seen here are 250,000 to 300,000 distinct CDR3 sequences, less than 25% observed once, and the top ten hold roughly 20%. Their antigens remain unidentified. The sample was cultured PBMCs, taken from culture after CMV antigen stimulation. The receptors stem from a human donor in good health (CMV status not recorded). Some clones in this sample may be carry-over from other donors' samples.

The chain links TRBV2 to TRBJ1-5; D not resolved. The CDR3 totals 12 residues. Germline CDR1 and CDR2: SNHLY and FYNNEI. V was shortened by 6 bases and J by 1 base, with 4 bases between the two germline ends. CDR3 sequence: CASRRSNQPQHF. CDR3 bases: TGTGCCAGCAGGCGAAGCAATCAGCCCCAGCATTTT.

CDR3 in amino acids: CASSQGLAGEYYNEQFF. CDR3 nucleotide sequence: TGCGCCAGCAGCCAAGGATTGGCGGGGGAATACTACAATGAGCAGTTCTTC. The chain recombines TRBV4-1 with TRBJ2-1; TRBD2 matches at 7 bases. The CDR3 length is 17 residues. Unmatched junction bases numbered 9, after V lost 1 base and J lost 3 bases. CDR1 is MGHRA, CDR2 YSYEKL, per germline.

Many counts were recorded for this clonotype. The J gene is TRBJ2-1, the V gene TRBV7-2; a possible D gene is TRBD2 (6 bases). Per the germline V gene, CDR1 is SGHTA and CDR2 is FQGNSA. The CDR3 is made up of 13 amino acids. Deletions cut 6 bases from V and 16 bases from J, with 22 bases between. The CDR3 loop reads CASRGNVEGLQFF. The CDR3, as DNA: TGTGCCAGCAGGGGGAATGTGGAGGGGCTTCAATTCTTC.

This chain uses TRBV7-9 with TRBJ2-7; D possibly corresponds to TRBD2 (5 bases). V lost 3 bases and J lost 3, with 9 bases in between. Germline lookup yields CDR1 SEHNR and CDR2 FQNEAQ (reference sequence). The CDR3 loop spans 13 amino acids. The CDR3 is CASSFGGIYEQYF. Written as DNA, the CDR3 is TGTGCCAGCAGCTTCGGAGGCATCTACGAGCAGTACTTC.

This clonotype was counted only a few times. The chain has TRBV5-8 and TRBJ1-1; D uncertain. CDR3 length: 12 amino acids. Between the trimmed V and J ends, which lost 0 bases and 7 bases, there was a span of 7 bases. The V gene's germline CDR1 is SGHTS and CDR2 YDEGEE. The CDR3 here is CASSLAGIEAFF. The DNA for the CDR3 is TGTGCCAGCAGCTTGGCCGGGATTGAAGCTTTCTTT.

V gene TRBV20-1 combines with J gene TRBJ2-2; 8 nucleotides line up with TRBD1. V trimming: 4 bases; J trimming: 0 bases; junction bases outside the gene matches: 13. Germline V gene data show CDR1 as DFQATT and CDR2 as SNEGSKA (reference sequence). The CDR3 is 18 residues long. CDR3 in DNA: TGCAGTGCTACTCCAATTCCGGGACAGGAGTCGAACACCGGGGAGCTGTTTTTT. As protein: CSATPIPGQESNTGELFF.

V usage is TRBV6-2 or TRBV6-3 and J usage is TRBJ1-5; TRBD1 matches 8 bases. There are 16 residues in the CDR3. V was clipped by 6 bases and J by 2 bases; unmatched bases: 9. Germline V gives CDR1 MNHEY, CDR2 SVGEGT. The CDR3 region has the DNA TGTGCCAGCAGGGACCCCCCAGGGGGCCGCAATCAGCCCCAGCATTTT. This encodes CASRDPPGGRNQPQHF.

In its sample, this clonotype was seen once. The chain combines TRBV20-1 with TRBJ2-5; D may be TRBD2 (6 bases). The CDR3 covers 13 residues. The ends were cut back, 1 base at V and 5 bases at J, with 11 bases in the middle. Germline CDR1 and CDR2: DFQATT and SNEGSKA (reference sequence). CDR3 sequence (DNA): TGCAGTGCTAGAGCGGGAGTCTTGGAGACCCAGTACTTC. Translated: CSARAGVLETQYF.

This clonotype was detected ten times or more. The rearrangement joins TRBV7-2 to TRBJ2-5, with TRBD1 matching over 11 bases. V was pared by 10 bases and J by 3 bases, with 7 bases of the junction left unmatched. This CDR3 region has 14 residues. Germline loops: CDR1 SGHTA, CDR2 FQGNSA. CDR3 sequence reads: CATSPGQGEETQYF. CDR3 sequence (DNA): TGTGCCACCTCCCCGGGACAGGGGGAAGAGACCCAGTACTTC.

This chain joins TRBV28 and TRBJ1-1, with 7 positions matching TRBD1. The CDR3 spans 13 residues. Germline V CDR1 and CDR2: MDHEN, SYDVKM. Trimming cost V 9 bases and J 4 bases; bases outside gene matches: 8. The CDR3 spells CASRGDRVTEAFF. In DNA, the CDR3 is TGTGCCAGTAGAGGAGACAGGGTCACTGAAGCTTTCTTT.

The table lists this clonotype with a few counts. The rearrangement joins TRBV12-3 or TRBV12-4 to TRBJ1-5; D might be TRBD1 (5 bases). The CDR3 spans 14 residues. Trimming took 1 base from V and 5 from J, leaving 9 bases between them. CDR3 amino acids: CASSLGGTDQPQHF. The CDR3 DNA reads TGTGCCAGCAGTTTAGGAGGGACGGATCAGCCCCAGCATTTT.

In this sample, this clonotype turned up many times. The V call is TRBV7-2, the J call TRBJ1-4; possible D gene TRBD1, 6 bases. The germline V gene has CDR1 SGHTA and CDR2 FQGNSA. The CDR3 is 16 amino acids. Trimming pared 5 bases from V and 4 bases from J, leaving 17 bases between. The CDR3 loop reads CASSHFEQGFNEKLFF. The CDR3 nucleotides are TGTGCCAGCAGCCATTTCGAACAGGGATTTAATGAAAAACTGTTTTTT.

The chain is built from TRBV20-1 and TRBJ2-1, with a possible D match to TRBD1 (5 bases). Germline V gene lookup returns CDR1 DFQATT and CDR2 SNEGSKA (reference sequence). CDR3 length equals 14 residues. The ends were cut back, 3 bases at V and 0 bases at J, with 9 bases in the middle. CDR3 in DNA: TGCAGTGCTAGTACAGGAAGCTCCTACAATGAGCAGTTCTTC. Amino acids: CSASTGSSYNEQFF.

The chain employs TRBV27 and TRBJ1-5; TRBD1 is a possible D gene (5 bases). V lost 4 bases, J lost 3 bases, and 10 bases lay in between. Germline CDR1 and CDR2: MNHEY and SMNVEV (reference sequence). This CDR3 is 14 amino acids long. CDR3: CASSSGDVNQPQHF. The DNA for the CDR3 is TGTGCCAGCAGTTCCGGGGACGTCAATCAGCCCCAGCATTTT.